The next 22 T cell receptor beta chains were all read from a single sample in a study of immune evolution from preneoplasia to lung adenocarcinoma. The repertoire was sequenced with immunoSEQ multiplex PCR; TCRdb's copy has only in-frame clones and lacks some. Of 4,000 to 5,000 clones in the sample, roughly 84% were seen once. The material sequenced was FFPE minimally invasive lung adenocarcinoma tissue. These receptors were obtained from an older person with lung adenocarcinoma.

The chain employs TRBV29-1 and TRBJ1-2, with D maybe TRBD1 (5 bases). The CDR3 extends over 13 amino acids. CDR1 and CDR2 from the germline V gene are SQVTM and ANQGSEA. V lost 6 bases, J lost 4 bases, and 15 bases lay in between. The CDR3 DNA follows: TGCAGCGTGGGGCTATCGAACTTCTATGGCTACACCTTC. Encoded protein: CSVGLSNFYGYTF.

V gene TRBV7-2 combines with J gene TRBJ2-7; 8 nucleotides match TRBD2. The CDR3 spans 16 residues. The J segment lost 3 bases and the V segment lost 2 bases, leaving 9 bases of the junction unmatched. Germline V lookup: CDR1 SGHTA, CDR2 FQGNSA. CDR3 in DNA: TGTGCCAGCAGCTTATGGGGTAGCGGGGCAAACTACGAGCAGTACTTC. Translation: CASSLWGSGANYEQYF.

The CDR3 DNA reads TGTGCCAGCAGTCCGTCGTCAAGTAACACTGAAGCTTTCTTT. It is translated as CASSPSSSNTEAFF. V gene TRBV7-2 combines with J gene TRBJ1-1; D remains ambiguous. The ends were cut back, 6 bases at V and 2 bases at J, with 13 bases in the middle. The CDR3 is made up of 14 amino acids. The V gene's germline CDR1 is SGHTA and CDR2 FQGNSA.

V usage is TRBV4-3 and J usage is TRBJ1-5, with 8 bases identical to TRBD1. Germline CDR1 LGHNA, CDR2 YSLEER. V was clipped by 0 bases and J by 6 bases; unmatched bases: 7. CDR3 length: 16 amino acids. CDR3 coding DNA: TGCGCCAGCAGCCAAGATAAACAGGGGGTGCCTCAGCCCCAGCATTTT. It translates to CASSQDKQGVPQPQHF.

The rearrangement links TRBV6-1 to TRBJ2-5; D is unclear. With 7 bases removed from V and 0 bases from J, the gap between germline ends came to 6 bases. The CDR3 covers 12 residues. Germline V lookup: CDR1 MNHNS, CDR2 SASEGT. The CDR3 bases are TGTGCCAGCACACAGTACCAAGAGACCCAGTACTTC. It encodes CASTQYQETQYF.

This chain links TRBV5-5 with TRBJ2-7; tentative D call: TRBD2 (6 bases). The germline CDR1 and CDR2 sequences are SGHKS and YYEKEE (reference sequence). This CDR3 contains 12 residues. Between the trimmed V and J ends, which lost 4 bases and 5 bases, there was a span of 10 bases. The CDR3 loop is CASSLLANEQYF. For the CDR3, the DNA is TGTGCCAGCAGCCTTCTAGCGAACGAGCAGTACTTC.

This chain uses TRBV6-5 with TRBJ1-1; the D is unclear. CDR1 and CDR2 from the germline V gene are MNHEY and SVGAGI. This CDR3 contains 14 residues. V shed 2 bases and J shed 0 bases, with 7 bases lying between them. The CDR3 bases are TGTGCCAGCAGTTACGGTGGGGTGAACACTGAAGCTTTCTTT. This codes for CASSYGGVNTEAFF.

The V gene is TRBV9, the J gene TRBJ2-1; perhaps D is TRBD1 or TRBD2 (5 bases each). The V gene lost 3 bases and the J gene lost 8 bases, with 15 bases spanning the gap. Per the germline V gene, CDR1 is SGDLS and CDR2 is YYNGEE. CDR3 length: 14 amino acids. CDR3 region: CASSASGLGDEQFF. The CDR3 region has the DNA TGTGCCAGCAGCGCCTCGGGGCTCGGGGATGAGCAGTTCTTC.

The chain links TRBV7-2 to TRBJ2-1; D is uncertain. CDR3 length: 15 residues. Germline V gene data show CDR1 as SGHTA and CDR2 as FQGNSA. V lost 5 bases to trimming and J lost 0 bases, with 11 bases between them. The CDR3 is CASSLDWNSYNEQFF. The CDR3 DNA reads as TGTGCCAGCAGCCTCGACTGGAACTCCTACAATGAGCAGTTCTTC.

The chain is built from TRBV27 and TRBJ2-5, with TRBD2 as a possible D gene (6 bases). Germline V gene data show CDR1 as MNHEY and CDR2 as SMNVEV (reference sequence). V was cut by 6 bases and J by 2 bases, with 16 bases left in between. This CDR3 is 15 amino acids long. In nucleotides, the CDR3 is TGTGCCAGCAGAACACTTGGGGGAGGACAAGAGACCCAGTACTTC. Translating gives CASRTLGGGQETQYF.

In this sample, this clone turned up once. CDR3 DNA: TGTGCCAGCAGTGAAAGGGGGGCCCTTATCGGTTCTAATCAGCCCCAGCATTTT. It yields the protein CASSERGALIGSNQPQHF. J is TRBJ1-5 and V is TRBV6-1, with D possibly matching TRBD1 (6 bases). This CDR3 is built from 18 residues. V lost 2 bases, J lost 4 bases, and 21 bases lay in between. CDR1 MNHNS and CDR2 SASEGT come from the germline V gene.

V is TRBV29-1 and J is TRBJ1-5, with D perhaps TRBD1 (5 bases). The length of the CDR3 is 13 residues. Germline-derived CDR1 and CDR2 are SQVTM and ANQGSEA. Trimming took 6 bases from V and 5 from J, leaving 14 bases between them. Here the CDR3 DNA reads TGCAGCGTCGGGGGTAACCCATATCAGCCCCAGCATTTT. Its protein product is CSVGGNPYQPQHF. Full variable domain (outside the CDR3, taken from reference TRBV29-1 and TRBJ1-5): SAVISQKPSRDICQRGTSLTIQCQVDSQVTMMFWYRQQPGQSLTLIATANQGSEATYESGFVIDKFPISRPNLTFSTLTVSNMSPEDSSIYLCSVGGNPYQPQHFGDGTRLSIL.

The V call is TRBV6-5, the J call TRBJ1-6, with D unresolved. Germline CDR1 MNHEY, CDR2 SVGAGI. CDR3 length equals 15 residues. The V end lost 0 bases, the J end lost 7 bases, and 10 bases lay between the germline ends. CDR3 bases: TGTGCCAGCAGTTACTCTCCTACAATGAATTCACCCCTCCACTTT. Its protein product is CASSYSPTMNSPLHF.

J is TRBJ2-5 and V is TRBV9, with D hard to call. The CDR3 loop spans 10 amino acids. The germline CDR1 and CDR2 sequences are SGDLS and YYNGEE. Trimming shortened V by 8 bases and J by 3 bases, and 5 bases separated the two germline ends. The DNA for the CDR3 is TGTGCCAGTGGTGAAGAGACCCAGTACTTC. Translation: CASGEETQYF.

This chain uses TRBV30 with TRBJ2-3, with D perhaps matching TRBD2 (6 bases). Looked up from germline, CDR1 is GTSNPN and CDR2 is SVGIG (reference sequence). Trimming shortened V by 4 bases and J by 4 bases, and 15 bases separated the two germline ends. The CDR3 loop spans 14 amino acids. The CDR3 spells CAWNHGRESDTQYF. CDR3 sequence (DNA): TGTGCCTGGAACCACGGGAGAGAGTCAGATACGCAGTATTTT.

V and J are TRBV10-3 and TRBJ2-7, with 9 bases lining up with TRBD1. This CDR3 is 15 amino acids long. J was trimmed by 0 bases and V by 7 bases; bases with no gene match: 7. Looked up from germline, CDR1 is ENHRY and CDR2 is SYGVKD. The CDR3 spells CAIMGGTGSSYEQYF. CDR3 nucleotide sequence: TGTGCCATCATGGGCGGGACAGGGAGCTCCTACGAGCAGTACTTC.

The rearrangement joins TRBV5-1 to TRBJ1-1; D ambiguous. This CDR3 is 14 amino acids long. The germline V gene has CDR1 SGHRS and CDR2 YFSETQ. The ends were cut back, 4 bases at V and 0 bases at J, with 10 bases in the middle. The CDR3 protein is CASSPRTVNTEAFF. CDR3 in DNA: TGCGCCAGCAGCCCTCGGACGGTGAACACTGAAGCTTTCTTT.

CDR3 coding DNA: TGTGCCAGCAGCAGGACAGACTACAATGAGCAGTTCTTC. This encodes CASSRTDYNEQFF. The chain joins TRBV2 to TRBJ2-1, with D tentatively TRBD1 (6 bases). The CDR3 has 13 residues. Trimming removed 6 bases at V and 3 bases at J, with 9 bases between. Germline lookup yields CDR1 SNHLY and CDR2 FYNNEI.

The chain links TRBV9 to TRBJ2-1; TRBD2 matches at 11 bases. The CDR3 is 14 residues long. V trimming: 6 bases; J trimming: 6 bases; junction bases outside the gene matches: 5. The germline gives CDR1 SGDLS, CDR2 YYNGEE. CDR3 loop: CASNLAGGRNEQFF. The CDR3 DNA reads TGTGCCAGCAACCTAGCGGGAGGTCGCAATGAGCAGTTCTTC.

CDR3 coding DNA: TGTGCCAGCAGCGTGCGACGTATCTCCTACGAGCAGTACTTC. It specifies CASSVRRISYEQYF. J is TRBJ2-7 and V is TRBV7-2; D not resolved. The V end was cut by 5 bases, the J end by 0 bases, with 11 bases between. The CDR3 totals 14 residues. Germline V gene sequence: CDR1 SGHTA, CDR2 FQGNSA.

The count of this clone is one. The chain links TRBV10-2 to TRBJ2-5; D uncertain. Germline CDR1 and CDR2: WSHSY and SAAADI. This CDR3 is 13 amino acids long. The germline V and J ends were trimmed by 4 bases and 2 bases, with 8 bases remaining between them. The CDR3 region has the DNA TGCGCCAGCAGTGTCCGGGCTCAAGAGACCCAGTACTTC. Residues: CASSVRAQETQYF.

The chain links TRBV29-1 to TRBJ2-7; possibly TRBD1 for D (6 bases). The CDR3 sequence is 13 residues long. Germline CDR1 SQVTM, CDR2 ANQGSEA. The V and J ends lost 7 bases and 7 bases respectively, with 20 bases between them. Here the CDR3 reads CSARRTGIREQYF. Written as DNA, the CDR3 is TGCAGCGCCCGACGTACAGGGATTCGAGAGCAGTACTTC.